These 23 T cell receptor beta chains share one sample of origin, sequenced in a study of PD-1 blockade in mismatch repair-deficient tumors (dated by TCRdb to about 2017). Library method: the immunoSEQ multiplex PCR assay. TCRdb carries this immuneACCESS record with in-frame sequences only. Its versions omit some clonotypes, under half of them owing to an unresolved V gene in the studies checked, with the rest unexplained. This sample has tens of thousands of clones in its table, and over 70% of those were observed once. Of the sample, about 2.4% falls within the top ten clones. The time point label, as the study defines it: peripheral blood 12 weeks after first pembrolizumab dose. This material consisted of peripheral blood, taken 12 weeks after starting pembrolizumab. Every receptor here comes from an adult with mismatch repair-deficient cancer.

The V gene is TRBV6-5, the J gene TRBJ2-5; D might be TRBD1 (7 bases). Germline loops: CDR1 MNHEY, CDR2 SVGAGI. This CDR3 spans 13 amino acids. Trimming removed 6 bases at V and 4 bases at J, with 12 bases between. CDR3 region: CASSQGGGETQYF. CDR3 bases: TGTGCCAGCAGCCAGGGGGGAGGAGAGACCCAGTACTTC.

The gene calls are TRBV5-4 and TRBJ1-5, with D unclear. With 1 base removed from V and 4 bases from J, the gap between germline ends came to 9 bases. The CDR3 length is 14 residues. Germline values: CDR1 SGHNT, CDR2 YYREEE (reference sequence). CDR3 region: CASSLSGRNQPQHF. In DNA, the CDR3 is TGTGCCAGCAGCTTGTCCGGGAGAAATCAGCCCCAGCATTTT.

The chain links TRBV2 to TRBJ1-1; 7 nucleotides line up with TRBD1. CDR1 and CDR2 from the germline V gene are SNHLY and FYNNEI. Trimming removed 7 bases from V and 4 bases from J; junction bases left unmatched: 9. This CDR3 is built from 14 residues. CDR3 protein: CASNRQGGGTEAFF. The CDR3 DNA is TGTGCCAGCAACCGACAGGGAGGAGGCACTGAAGCTTTCTTT.

The gene calls are TRBV19 and TRBJ1-1, with a possible D match to TRBD1 (5 bases). CDR1 is LNHDA and CDR2 is SQIVND in the germline V gene (reference sequence). The CDR3 extends over 16 amino acids. V dropped 5 bases and J dropped 3 bases, with 19 bases sitting between them. CDR3: CASSPKTGLGHTEAFF. The DNA of the CDR3 is TGTGCCAGTAGTCCCAAAACAGGCCTCGGGCACACTGAAGCTTTCTTT.

This rearrangement joins TRBV4-1 to TRBJ1-5; D is unresolved. This CDR3 contains 12 residues. Trimming took 0 bases from V and 9 from J, leaving 6 bases between them. The germline V gene encodes CDR1 MGHRA and CDR2 YSYEKL. The CDR3 DNA is TGCGCCAGCAGCCAAGAGGAAGGGCCCCAGCATTTT. This codes for CASSQEEGPQHF.

The J gene is TRBJ2-5, the V gene TRBV6-5; D is unresolved. The CDR3 spans 14 residues. Between the trimmed V and J ends, which lost 5 bases and 1 base, there was a span of 11 bases. From germline, CDR1 is MNHEY and CDR2 SVGAGI. CDR3 in DNA: TGTGCCAGCAGTCCGTGGACGGGCCAAGAGACCCAGTACTTC. It is translated as CASSPWTGQETQYF.

V is TRBV25-1 and J is TRBJ2-7, with D possibly TRBD2 on 5 matching bases. The CDR3 is 13 amino acids. Germline lookup yields CDR1 MGHDK and CDR2 SYGVNS. V was clipped by 6 bases and J by 5 bases, with 14 bases between them. The CDR3 is CASSPLGVDEQYF. In nucleotides, the CDR3 is TGTGCCAGCAGCCCTTTGGGAGTGGACGAGCAGTACTTC.

This clone is a singleton in its sample. The genes are TRBV7-8 and TRBJ1-4; D gene uncertain. Trimming removed 1 base at V and 0 bases at J, with 6 bases between. CDR3 length: 15 amino acids. Germline assignment: CDR1 SGHVS and CDR2 FQNEAQ. CDR3 loop: CASSLDLATNEKLFF. The CDR3 DNA reads TGTGCCAGCAGCTTAGATCTCGCAACTAATGAAAAACTGTTTTTT.

The chain employs TRBV25-1 and TRBJ1-4, with 7 bases aligning to TRBD1. J lost 5 bases, V lost 4 bases, and 7 bases had no gene match. Germline assignment: CDR1 MGHDK and CDR2 SYGVNS. The CDR3 is made up of 15 amino acids. CDR3 nucleotide sequence: TGTGCCAGCAGTGTACCGGGACAGAGAAATGAAAAACTGTTTTTT. Protein sequence: CASSVPGQRNEKLFF.

The CDR3 region is CASSLGSRVKGETQYF. CDR3 DNA sequence: TGTGCCAGCAGCCTCGGTTCCCGGGTCAAAGGGGAGACCCAGTACTTC. The rearrangement joins TRBV7-9 to TRBJ2-5; D is unresolved. Trimming cost V 5 bases and J 5 bases, with 21 bases left between them. This CDR3 contains 16 residues. CDR1 and CDR2 from the germline V gene are SEHNR and FQNEAQ (reference sequence). Full variable domain (rest looked up from reference TRBV7-9 and TRBJ2-5): DTGVSQNPRHKITKRGQNVTFRCDPISEHNRLYWYRQTLGQGPEFLTYFQNEAQLEKSRLLSDRFSAERPKGSFSTLEIQRTEQGDSAMYLCASSLGSRVKGETQYFGPGTRLLVL.

The rearrangement uses TRBV5-5 and TRBJ2-7; D might be TRBD2 (6 bases). This CDR3 contains 15 residues. Trimming took off 3 bases at V and 0 bases at J, with 13 bases between the two ends. Germline V gene sequence: CDR1 SGHKS, CDR2 YYEKEE (reference sequence). CDR3 sequence (DNA): TGTGCCAGCAGCTCGGGGACTTTTAGCTCCTACGAGCAGTACTTC. Protein: CASSSGTFSSYEQYF.

The chain uses TRBV6-6 and TRBJ1-3, with 7 bases aligning to TRBD1. Germline CDR1 and CDR2: MNHNY and SVGAGI (reference sequence). V shed 5 bases and J 0 bases; nucleotides not matched to a gene: 7. The CDR3 sequence is 16 residues long. The CDR3 is CASSRGQVGSGNTIYF. In DNA form, the CDR3 reads TGTGCCAGCAGTCGCGGACAGGTCGGCTCTGGAAACACCATATATTTT.

CDR3 region: CASSLDSLNEQFF. For the CDR3, the DNA is TGTGCCAGCAGCTTAGACAGCCTCAATGAGCAGTTCTTC. The chain employs TRBV7-8 and TRBJ2-1; D uncertain. V was cut by 1 base and J by 6 bases, with 7 bases left in between. The CDR3 covers 13 residues. Looked up from germline, CDR1 is SGHVS and CDR2 is FQNEAQ.

The rearrangement uses TRBV6-1 and TRBJ2-7; D is unclear. The length of the CDR3 is 15 residues. CDR1 MNHNS and CDR2 SASEGT come from the germline V gene. V lost 5 bases and J 2 bases, leaving 16 bases between the germline ends. CDR3 sequence: CASSSWPSSPYEQYF. The CDR3 DNA follows: TGTGCCAGCAGTTCCTGGCCTAGTTCCCCCTACGAGCAGTACTTC.

The chain has TRBV29-1 and TRBJ1-2; D is perhaps TRBD1 (5 bases). V lost 4 bases and J 8 bases, leaving 20 bases between the germline ends. The CDR3 spans 14 residues. CDR1 and CDR2 (germline): SQVTM, ANQGSEA. CDR3 in amino acids: CSVAPLRGGTGYTF. The DNA for the CDR3 is TGCAGCGTTGCCCCCTTAAGGGGCGGCACGGGCTACACCTTC.

This chain connects TRBV6-1 to TRBJ2-2; TRBD2 matches 12 bases. V lost 4 bases, J lost 5 bases, and 8 bases stayed unmatched. The CDR3 sequence is 17 residues long. Germline CDR1 is MNHNS and CDR2 is SASEGT. The CDR3 is CASSGLAGDVGTGELFF. CDR3 nucleotide sequence: TGTGCCAGCAGTGGACTAGCGGGAGATGTAGGAACCGGGGAGCTGTTTTTT.

This chain uses TRBV10-3 with TRBJ2-6; D is possibly TRBD2 (7 bases). CDR1 is ENHRY and CDR2 is SYGVKD in the germline V gene. V was cut by 10 bases and J by 1 base, with 23 bases left in between. CDR3 length equals 18 residues. DNA of the CDR3: TGTGCCACCCGAAAATCCTCGGGGGGCGGGTCTGGGGCCAACGTCCTGACTTTC. It yields the protein CATRKSSGGGSGANVLTF.

The J gene is TRBJ1-3, the V gene TRBV19; a weak D match, TRBD1 (5 bases). The length of the CDR3 is 16 residues. V was shortened by 7 bases and J by 4 bases, with 20 bases between the two germline ends. CDR1 and CDR2 (germline): LNHDA, SQIVND (reference sequence). The CDR3 loop reads CASNTPGPVSGNTIYF. CDR3 in DNA: TGTGCCAGTAATACCCCGGGACCCGTCTCCGGAAACACCATATATTTT.

The chain carries TRBV7-2 and TRBJ2-4; D may be TRBD2 (6 bases). Trimming removed 0 bases at V and 5 bases at J, with 11 bases between. This CDR3 region has 15 residues. Germline lookup yields CDR1 SGHTA and CDR2 FQGNSA. This chain's CDR3 is CASSLAAGLQNIQYF. The CDR3 DNA is TGTGCCAGCAGCTTAGCGGCGGGGCTCCAAAACATTCAGTACTTC.

This clone was detected once. The V gene is TRBV19, the J gene TRBJ2-5; D remains unclear. CDR1 is LNHDA and CDR2 is SQIVND in the germline V gene (reference sequence). The CDR3 totals 13 residues. V lost 4 bases, J lost 2 bases, and 8 bases lay in between. Written as DNA, the CDR3 is TGTGCCAGTAGTACGTACCTTCAAGAGACCCAGTACTTC. Translated, it gives CASSTYLQETQYF. Full variable domain (remainder filled in from reference TRBV19 and TRBJ2-5): DGGITQSPKYLFRKEGQNVTLSCEQNLNHDAMYWYRQDPGQGLRLIYYSQIVNDFQKGDIAEGYSVSREKKESFPLTVTSAQKNPTAFYLCASSTYLQETQYFGPGTRLLVL.

V usage is TRBV6-6 and J usage is TRBJ2-7; TRBD1 is a possible D gene (8 bases). The CDR3 totals 15 residues. V gave up 5 bases and J gave up 1 base, with 15 bases separating them. Germline V gene data show CDR1 as MNHNY and CDR2 as SVGAGI (reference sequence). CDR3 coding DNA: TGTGCCAGCAGTCCCGACAGGGGAGGGTCCTACGAGCAGTACTTC. Translated, it gives CASSPDRGGSYEQYF.

The chain carries TRBV23-1 and TRBJ1-1; a possible D gene is TRBD1 (5 bases). TRBV23-1 is an open reading frame whose function is uncertain. V was trimmed by 8 bases and J by 1 base, leaving 17 bases between them. CDR3 length equals 15 residues. DNA for the CDR3: TGCGCCAGCCTACAACAATGGGGGGGGAACACTGAAGCTTTCTTT. This translates into CASLQQWGGNTEAFF.

The chain uses TRBV5-5 and TRBJ2-7, with a possible D match to TRBD1 (6 bases). The CDR3 runs to 15 residues. V shed 2 bases and J shed 7 bases, with 19 bases lying between them. Germline V gene sequence: CDR1 SGHKS, CDR2 YYEKEE (reference sequence). The CDR3 loop is CASSLDAGALREQYF. The CDR3 DNA reads TGTGCCAGCAGCTTAGATGCAGGGGCCCTACGGGAGCAGTACTTC.